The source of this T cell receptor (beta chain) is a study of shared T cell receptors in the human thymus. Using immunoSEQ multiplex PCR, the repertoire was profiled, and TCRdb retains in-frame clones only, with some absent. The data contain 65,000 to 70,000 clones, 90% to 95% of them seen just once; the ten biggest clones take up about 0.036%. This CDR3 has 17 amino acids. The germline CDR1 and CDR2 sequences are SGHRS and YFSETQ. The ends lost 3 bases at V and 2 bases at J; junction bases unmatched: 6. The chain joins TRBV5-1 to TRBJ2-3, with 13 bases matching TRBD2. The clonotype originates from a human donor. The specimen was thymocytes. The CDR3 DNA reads TGCGCCAGCAGCTATTCGACTAGCGGGGGGCCCACAGATACGCAGTATTTT. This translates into CASSYSTSGGPTDTQYF.